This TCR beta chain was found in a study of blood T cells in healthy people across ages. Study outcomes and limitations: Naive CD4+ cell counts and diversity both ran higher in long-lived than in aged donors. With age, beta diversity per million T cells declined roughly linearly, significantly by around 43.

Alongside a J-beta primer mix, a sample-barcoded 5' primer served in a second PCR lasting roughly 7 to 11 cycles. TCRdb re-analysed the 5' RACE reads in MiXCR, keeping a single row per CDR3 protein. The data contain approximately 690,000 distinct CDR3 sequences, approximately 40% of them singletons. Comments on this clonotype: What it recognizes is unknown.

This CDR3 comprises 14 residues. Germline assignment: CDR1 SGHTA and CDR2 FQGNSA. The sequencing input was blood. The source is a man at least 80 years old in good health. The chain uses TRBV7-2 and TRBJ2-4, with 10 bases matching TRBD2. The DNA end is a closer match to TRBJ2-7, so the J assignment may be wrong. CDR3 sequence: CASRTGASGSEQYF. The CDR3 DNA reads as TGTGCCAGCAGAACCGGGGCTAGCGGGAGCGAGCAGTACTTC.